Given below is one T cell receptor beta chain in context. This clonotype was seen more than once but under ten times. This clone's antigen is unknown. One junction end does not reproduce the germline sequence, and a read error may be involved. The CDR3 measures 14 amino acids from cysteine to phenylalanine. The CDR3 DNA has 42 bases and is translated from base 1. The germline V gene provides CDR1 WSHSY and CDR2 SAAADI. A patient counted as having stable hyperthyroidism if there was no progression to ophthalmopathy within 18 months of follow-up. Hyperthyroidism patients were newly diagnosed, were aged 18 to 65 years, and had a disease duration under 2 months. Patients with other autoimmune diseases, uncontrolled infections, pregnancy or lactation were excluded from the study. Diagnosis was based on clinical symptoms, serum thyroxine, TRAb, thyroid ultrasound and orbital computed tomography. PBMCs were isolated from 8 to 10 ml of fresh peripheral blood by Ficoll-Paque density gradient centrifugation. Total RNA was extracted using Trizol reagent, and RNA quality was checked on an Agilent 2100 Bioanalyzer.

The sample comes from a study of Graves' ophthalmopathy and Graves' hyperthyroidism (dated by TCRdb to the late 2010s). General notes on the study: Peripheral blood samples were taken at the time of initial diagnosis, before any treatment was given. The study used TCR beta repertoire signatures to distinguish Graves' ophthalmopathy from Graves' hyperthyroidism and to predict progression to ophthalmopathy. In total, some 140 blood samples were TCR-sequenced: approximately 42 ophthalmopathy, approximately 80 hyperthyroidism and around 17 hyperthyroidism-to-ophthalmopathy patients. To explore V-J signatures distinguishing ophthalmopathy from hyperthyroidism, a discovery set of around 100 patients (around 42 ophthalmopathy, some 55 stable hyperthyroidism) was enrolled. For independent validation, a separate cohort was made up of around 19 hyperthyroidism patients plus 17 patients who later progressed from hyperthyroidism to ophthalmopathy. T-cell repertoires of thyroid tissue and blood were compared in over 5 hyperthyroidism patients. After sampling, hyperthyroidism patients received methimazole starting at 30 mg daily, and ophthalmopathy patients received high-dose intravenous methylprednisolone. The 80 to 100 discovery patients were randomly divided into training and test sets at a 7:3 ratio. Findings and caveats that apply to the study as a whole: The 13-signature model separated ophthalmopathy from stable hyperthyroidism with approximately 85% sensitivity and 81.08% specificity in cross-validation, and 80%/75% in the test set. In validation, the model predicted ophthalmopathy progression with nearly 71% sensitivity and roughly 72% specificity; some 13 predicted patients were CT-confirmed with GO in a median of approximately 6.2 months. No statistical method was used to predetermine the sample size, and group allocation was not hidden from the investigators. Most of the expanded thyroid clonotypes with a frequency above 0.001 were also detected in blood, and it was suggested that the thyroid immune response may be reflected by blood repertoires.

TCR beta CDR3 regions were amplified from RNA transcripts for repertoire sequencing. A first-round RT-PCR used HTBI primers with the Qiagen OneStep RT-PCR kit, followed by a second-round multiplex PCR, size selection and purification. Sequencing of the libraries was carried out on an Illumina HiSeq2000 in paired-end mode with 100 bp reads. For the original study's pipeline: SOAPnuke was used to process the reads, removing any read that contained adapters or uncalled bases, had a mean Phred below 15, or lacked an exact match to the constant primer or identifier. COPE v1.2.5 was used to merge the high-quality paired reads. Unique nucleotide sequences were defined as clonotypes and aligned to IMGT TRB V, D and J references using MiTCR v1.1. The analysis was limited to V-J combinations with a frequency above 0.0001, which together covered approximately 99% of repertoires. For each V-J combination, a TCR clonal expansion and chaos score was defined as F50 clonal expansion divided by the chaos observed in the TCRdist matrix. Features were reduced by Welch's t-statistics and random forest to around 13 V-J combinations, which fed a naive Bayes classifier. The Morisita-Horn index was used to measure how similar the thyroid and blood repertoires were. TCRdb reprocessing: public reads trimmed at Q25 with fastp, clones called with MiXCR, in-frame beta chains kept. Each entry merges the rows of one CDR3 protein and shows their most common DNA and genes. TCRdb, rather than the study authors, made the V and J calls. In this sample the table shows hundreds of thousands of distinct CDR3 sequences, around a fifth of which occur a single time. Clones ranked in the top ten supply more than 5.5% of the sample.

The clonotype comes from a woman aged 18-30 years with stable Graves' hyperthyroidism. Some clones in this sample may be carry-over from other donors' samples. Donor details come from another sample of the same person, matched by shared clones. The rearranged segments are TRBV10-2 and TRBJ1-2; TRBD1 is perhaps the D gene, given 6 matching bases. Sequenced: peripheral blood. The CDR3 sequence is CASSTGGPSGGYAF. The DNA sequence is TGCGCCAGCAGTACCGGAGGGCCCTCGGGGGGCTACGCCTTC.